Given below is one TCR beta chain in context. These data belong to a study of control samples from healthy donors and cancer patients. Measured with immunoSEQ multiplex PCR; TCRdb has only the in-frame clones, and not every one. Among 100,000 to 150,000 clones listed, roughly 92% were seen once. The germline CDR1 and CDR2 sequences are WNHNN and SYGVQD (reference sequence). V was shortened by 8 bases and J by 5 bases, with 13 bases between the two germline ends. The CDR3 runs to 13 residues. The sample consisted of blood. The sequence came from a man younger than 30 in good health. The chain recombines TRBV10-1 with TRBJ2-1; possible D gene TRBD2, 5 bases. CDR3 protein: CASSGPGNNEQFF. CDR3 in DNA: TGCGCCAGCTCCGGTCCGGGGAACAATGAGCAGTTCTTC.